This T cell receptor (beta chain) originates from a study of blood T cell repertoires in COVID-19. CDR1 is SGHRS, CDR2 YFSETQ, per germline. This CDR3 has 14 amino acids. Trimming cost V 3 bases and J 5 bases, with 11 bases left between them. The method was immunoSEQ multiplex PCR; TCRdb's version includes in-frame clones alone and lacks a portion of them. The data contain a few hundred thousand clones, just under 90% of them singletons. The clonotype was recovered from a woman between 50 and 59 years old with COVID-19, enrolled during active disease. Sequenced sample: peripheral blood. The chain carries TRBV5-1 and TRBJ1-4, with unresolved D. CDR3 in amino acids: CASSSGRRNEKLFF. The CDR3 DNA reads as TGCGCCAGCAGCTCTGGGCGTCGAAATGAAAAACTGTTTTTT.